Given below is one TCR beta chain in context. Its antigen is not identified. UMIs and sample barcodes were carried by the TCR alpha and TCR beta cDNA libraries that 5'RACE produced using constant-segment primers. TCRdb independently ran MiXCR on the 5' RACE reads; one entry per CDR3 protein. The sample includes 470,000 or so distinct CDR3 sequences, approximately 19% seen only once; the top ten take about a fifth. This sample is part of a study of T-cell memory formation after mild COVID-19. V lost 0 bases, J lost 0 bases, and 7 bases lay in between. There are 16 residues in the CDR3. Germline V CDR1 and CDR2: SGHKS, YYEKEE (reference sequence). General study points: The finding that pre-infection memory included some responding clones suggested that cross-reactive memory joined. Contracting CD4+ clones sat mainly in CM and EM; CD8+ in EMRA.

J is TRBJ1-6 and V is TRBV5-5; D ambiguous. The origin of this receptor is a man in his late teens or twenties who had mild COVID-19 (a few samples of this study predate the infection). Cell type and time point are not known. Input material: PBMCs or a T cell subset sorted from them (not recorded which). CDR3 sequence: CASSLETSSYNSPLHF. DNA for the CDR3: TGTGCCAGCAGCTTGGAGACGAGCTCCTATAATTCACCCCTCCACTTT.